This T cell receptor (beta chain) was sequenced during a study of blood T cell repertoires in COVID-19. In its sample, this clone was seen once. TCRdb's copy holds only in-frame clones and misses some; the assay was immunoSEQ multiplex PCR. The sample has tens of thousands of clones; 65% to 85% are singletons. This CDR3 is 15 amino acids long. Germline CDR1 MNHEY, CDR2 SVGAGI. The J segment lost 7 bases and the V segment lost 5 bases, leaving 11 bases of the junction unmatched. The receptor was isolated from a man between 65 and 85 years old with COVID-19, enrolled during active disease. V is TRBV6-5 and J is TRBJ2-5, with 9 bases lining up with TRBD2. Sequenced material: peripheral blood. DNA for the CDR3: TGTGCCAGCAGTCCAGTAGCGGGAGATAAGACGACCCAGTACTTC. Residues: CASSPVAGDKTTQYF.